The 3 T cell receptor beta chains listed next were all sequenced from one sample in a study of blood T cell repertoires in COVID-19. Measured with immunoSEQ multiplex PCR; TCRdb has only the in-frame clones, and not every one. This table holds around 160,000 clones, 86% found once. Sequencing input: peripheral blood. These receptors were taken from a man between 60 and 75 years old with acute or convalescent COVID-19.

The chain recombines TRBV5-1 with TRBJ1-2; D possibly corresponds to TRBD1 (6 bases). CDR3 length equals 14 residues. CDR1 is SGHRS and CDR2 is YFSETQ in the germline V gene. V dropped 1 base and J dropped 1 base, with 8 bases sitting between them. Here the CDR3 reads CASSLPGVNYGYTF. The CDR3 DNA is TGCGCCAGCAGCTTGCCAGGGGTTAACTATGGCTACACCTTC.

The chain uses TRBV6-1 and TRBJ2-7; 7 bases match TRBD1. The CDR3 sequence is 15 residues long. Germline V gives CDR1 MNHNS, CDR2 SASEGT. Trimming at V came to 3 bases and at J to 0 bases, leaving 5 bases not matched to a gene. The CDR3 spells CASSDDRDLSYEQYF. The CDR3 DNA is TGTGCCAGCAGTGACGACAGGGACCTCTCCTACGAGCAGTACTTC.

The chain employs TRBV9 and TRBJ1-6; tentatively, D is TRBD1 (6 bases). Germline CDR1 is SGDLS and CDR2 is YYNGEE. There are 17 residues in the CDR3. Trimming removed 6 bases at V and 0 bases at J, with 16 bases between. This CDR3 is CASNPGEGSSYNSPLHF. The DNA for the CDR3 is TGTGCCAGCAATCCAGGGGAAGGTAGCTCCTATAATTCACCCCTCCACTTT. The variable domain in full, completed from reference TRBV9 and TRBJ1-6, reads DSGVTQTPKHLITATGQRVTLRCSPRSGDLSVYWYQQSLDQGLQFLIQYYNGEERAKGNILERFSAQQFPDLHSELNLSSLELGDSALYFCASNPGEGSSYNSPLHFGNGTRLTVT.